This T cell receptor beta chain was sequenced for a study of T cells in localized non-small cell lung cancer (dated by TCRdb to the early 2020s). With respect to the entire study: The study analyzed T cell repertoires of 200 to 250 early-stage NSCLC patients, comparing tumors and uninvolved tumor-adjacent lungs. A mean age of around 66 years was recorded for the NSCLC patients, of whom roughly 130 were male and some 100 were female. The cohort comprised around 240 treatment-naïve NSCLC patients with resected, localized lung tumors.

Results and caveats for the whole study, not just this receptor: A median of roughly 56 of the top 100 tumor clones were detected in paired uninvolved adjacent lung, and 28 of these tumor clones were also found among the top 100 clones of the paired uninvolved adjacent lung. Because multi-region sequencing of the tumors was not done, intratumor heterogeneity could not be ruled out. Higher blood T cell density associated with longer overall survival, while higher adjacent-lung clonality associated with shorter survival. Because the study design was exploratory, TCR variables were selected using unadjusted p-values without false-discovery rate correction. Uninvolved tumor-adjacent lung showed the highest T cell clonality, higher than tumor, which suggests more focused antigenic responses in the adjacent lung.

At diagnosis, tumor, uninvolved tumor-adjacent lung and peripheral blood were collected and then preserved as a mix of FFPE and fresh-frozen material. The immunoSEQ Assay was used to sequence TCR beta CDR3 regions from DNA. The study's processing was this. To compute T cell density, TCR beta template counts were normalized to usable DNA, which was estimated by amplifying housekeeping genes. Richness was estimated using the preseqR package, with extrapolation to 400,000 templates for PBMC samples and to 120,000 templates for tissue samples. Clonality was taken to be one minus Pielou's evenness. To identify tissue-enriched TCRs, differential abundance testing was run on productive amino-acid clonotypes with a minimum total count of 5 and an alpha of 0.1. The Jaccard Index and the Morisita Overlap Index were used to quantify repertoire overlap between compartments. GLIPH grouped TCR beta CDR3s together with public tetramer-defined viral CDR3s, and a viral motif had to include at least three viral sequences and show V-gene enrichment. TCRdb provides this immuneACCESS table in a form limited to in-frame rearrangements. Some clones are lacking; in checked studies, under half of them reflect an unresolved V gene, and why the rest are absent is not known. D and trimming come from the DNA, and the V and J calls and clone size come from that table. This sample gives some 3,500 clones in total; around a quarter of them show up just once. Of the sample, 11% to 15% falls within the top ten clones.

CDR1 SGHRS and CDR2 YFSETQ were looked up in the germline V gene. V loses 4 bases, J loses 5 bases, and the germline ends lie 16 bases apart. The CDR3, from cysteine to phenylalanine, totals 14 residues. The retained sequence is limited to the CDR3, 42 bases, with the frame set at the first base. This clone was recorded only once. The antigen this receptor binds is unknown. Base quality data are lacking; no much larger clone is found one base away. The chain is encoded by TRBV5-1 joined to TRBJ2-7, with no D gene named confidently. The input for sequencing was lung tumor tissue, taken before any cancer treatment. The TCR originated in an older male donor with stage I lung adenocarcinoma. The nucleotide sequence reads TGCGCCAGCAGCGGAAAGGCAGGATTCAACGAGCAGTACTTC. It encodes CASSGKAGFNEQYF.